The 14 T cell receptor beta chains reported below all come from one sample, sequenced in a study of OX40 agonist ivuxolimab in advanced cancers. Libraries were built with the immunoSEQ multiplex PCR assay. TCRdb mirrors the immuneACCESS table, restricted to in-frame sequences. Some clones are absent from its copies; in checked studies, under half trace to an unresolved V gene, and the reason for the others is unknown. The sample table contains 90,000 to 120,000 clones; only one count was recorded for around 93% of them. The top ten clonotypes cover roughly 0.61% of the sample. Here the sequenced sample was CD4+ or CD8+ T cells sorted from blood, taken in a trial of the OX40 agonist ivuxolimab. Receptors were obtained from an adult with an advanced solid tumor such as melanoma, head and neck, liver or kidney cancer.

V usage is TRBV11-3 and J usage is TRBJ1-1; D gene uncertain. Trimming removed 5 bases at V and 1 base at J, with 14 bases between. Germline values: CDR1 SGHNT, CDR2 YENEEA. This CDR3 spans 15 amino acids. CDR3 in amino acids: CASSQSPNPNTEAFF. DNA for the CDR3: TGTGCCAGCAGCCAGTCTCCCAATCCGAACACTGAAGCTTTCTTT.

The CDR3 sequence: CASSFGGVGSYEQYF. The DNA for the CDR3 is TGTGCCAGCAGCTTTGGGGGGGTAGGATCCTACGAGCAGTACTTC. The chain links TRBV5-4 to TRBJ2-7; the match to TRBD2 covers 7 bases. V shed 2 bases, J shed 1 base, and the junction held 6 bases outside the gene matches. Per germline, CDR1 SGHNT and CDR2 YYREEE (reference sequence). CDR3 length equals 15 residues.

The genes are TRBV11-3 and TRBJ2-1; weak D call: TRBD2 (5 bases). Germline V lookup: CDR1 SGHNT, CDR2 YENEEA. The V and J ends lost 0 bases and 3 bases respectively, with 9 bases between them. The CDR3 runs 15 residues. CDR3 sequence: CASSLDRAVYNEQFF. CDR3 nucleotide sequence: TGTGCCAGCAGCTTAGATCGAGCGGTCTACAATGAGCAGTTCTTC.

The rearrangement joins TRBV21-1 to TRBJ2-4; the DNA was not compared with TRBD1, the D call given in the table. TRBV21-1 constitutes a pseudogene. This CDR3 spans 16 amino acids. The CDR3 protein is CASSETKQGQGNIQYF. CDR3 DNA: TGTGCCAGCAGCGAGACGAAGCAGGGACAGGGGAACATTCAGTACTTC.

The rearrangement links TRBV27 to TRBJ2-2, with TRBD2 matching over 14 bases. This CDR3 is built from 18 residues. The trim removed 5 bases at V and 6 bases at J, leaving 11 bases unmatched. Per germline, CDR1 MNHEY and CDR2 SMNVEV (reference sequence). The DNA for the CDR3 is TGTGCCAGCAGTCGCCCCCCCGGGACTAGCGGGAGAGCCGGGGAGCTGTTTTTT. It encodes CASSRPPGTSGRAGELFF.

The chain carries TRBV15 and TRBJ2-3; TRBD2 aligns across 8 bases. From germline, CDR1 is LNHNV and CDR2 YYDKDF (reference sequence). The CDR3 has 16 amino acids. V trimming: 0 bases; J trimming: 7 bases; junction bases outside the gene matches: 9. CDR3 nucleotides: TGTGCCACCAGCAGAGATTCGAGCGGGAGATTACATACGCAGTATTTT. This encodes CATSRDSSGRLHTQYF.

The rearrangement uses TRBV6-1 and TRBJ2-7; D gene unclear. CDR1 and CDR2 from the germline V gene are MNHNS and SASEGT. The V and J ends lost 5 bases and 2 bases respectively, with 13 bases between them. CDR3 length equals 14 residues. This CDR3 is CASSPDSAPYEQYF. The CDR3 coding sequence is TGTGCCAGCAGTCCCGACTCCGCCCCCTACGAGCAGTACTTC.

The chain recombines TRBV6-6 with TRBJ2-7; 9 bases match TRBD1. Germline V gives CDR1 MNHNY, CDR2 SVGAGI (reference sequence). This CDR3 is 13 amino acids long. V was clipped by 6 bases and J by 5 bases; unmatched bases: 5. CDR3 bases: TGTGCCAGCAGCCGGGACAGGGCCCACGAGCAGTACTTC. It yields the protein CASSRDRAHEQYF.

The rearrangement uses TRBV5-8 and TRBJ2-1; D possibly corresponds to TRBD2 (6 bases). There are 12 residues in the CDR3. The V and J ends lost 4 bases and 9 bases respectively, with 11 bases between them. Per germline, CDR1 SGHTS and CDR2 YDEGEE. The chain's CDR3 is CASSLEGIEQFF. Here the CDR3 DNA reads TGTGCCAGCAGCCTGGAGGGCATTGAGCAGTTCTTC.

The chain has TRBV7-2 and TRBJ2-5, with D unclear. The CDR3 contains 11 residues. The V gene lost 5 bases and the J gene lost 7 bases, with 8 bases spanning the gap. Looked up from germline, CDR1 is SGHTA and CDR2 is FQGNSA. The CDR3 DNA reads as TGTGCCAGCAGCGACTTGACGACCCAGTACTTC. This gives the protein CASSDLTTQYF.

The rearrangement uses TRBV7-3 and TRBJ2-7; 10 nucleotides agree with TRBD2. V was pared by 5 bases and J by 0 bases, with 4 bases of the junction left unmatched. Germline V gene data show CDR1 as SGHTA and CDR2 as FQGTGA. This CDR3 contains 15 residues. CDR3 coding DNA: TGTGCCAGCAGCATTAGCGGGGGGAGCTCCTACGAGCAGTACTTC. As protein: CASSISGGSSYEQYF.

The gene calls are TRBV6-1 and TRBJ2-1, with TRBD2 as a possible D gene (5 bases). Trimming took 2 bases from V and 10 from J, leaving 18 bases between them. The CDR3 runs 15 residues. CDR1 MNHNS and CDR2 SASEGT come from the germline V gene. The CDR3: CASSEILGTTREQFF. DNA of the CDR3: TGTGCCAGCAGTGAAATTTTAGGCACAACTAGGGAGCAGTTCTTC.

The V gene is TRBV5-5, the J gene TRBJ1-2, with unresolved D. CDR1 SGHKS and CDR2 YYEKEE come from the germline V gene (reference sequence). The CDR3 sequence is 13 residues long. V lost 0 bases and J 3 bases, leaving 6 bases between the germline ends. The CDR3 DNA reads as TGTGCCAGCAGCTTGGGGTGGGACTATGGCTACACCTTC. It encodes CASSLGWDYGYTF.

The chain carries TRBV6-5 and TRBJ1-5; no clear D. This CDR3 has 13 amino acids. Germline CDR1 MNHEY, CDR2 SVGAGI. Trimming cost V 6 bases and J 1 base, with 7 bases left between them. The CDR3 is CASRFSSNQPQHF. In DNA, the CDR3 is TGTGCCAGCAGATTTAGCAGCAATCAGCCCCAGCATTTT.